This T cell receptor beta chain was sequenced in a study of blood T cell repertoires in COVID-19. The wider study: Specimens from acute and convalescent COVID-19 originated in the United States, Italy and Spain.

In the original analysis: Amplification of reference gene primers provided the estimated nucleated cell counts. Data came from immunoSEQ multiplex PCR; TCRdb stores just in-frame clones and leaves some out. V and J calls and clone size are as listed in that table; D and trimming were resolved from the DNA. Of 95,000 to 150,000 clones in the sample, roughly 87% are singletons; the top ten hold roughly 30%. The CDR3 loop spans 15 amino acids. From germline, CDR1 is SGHRS and CDR2 YFSETQ. The trim removed 2 bases at V and 6 bases at J, leaving 6 bases unmatched. The clonotype comes from a woman older than 75 with acute or convalescent COVID-19. Sequences were obtained from peripheral blood. J is TRBJ2-1 and V is TRBV5-1; 9 nucleotides match TRBD2. The CDR3 sequence: CASSFFSRGGNEQFF. CDR3 DNA: TGCGCCAGCAGCTTCTTCTCGCGGGGGGGCAATGAGCAGTTCTTC.